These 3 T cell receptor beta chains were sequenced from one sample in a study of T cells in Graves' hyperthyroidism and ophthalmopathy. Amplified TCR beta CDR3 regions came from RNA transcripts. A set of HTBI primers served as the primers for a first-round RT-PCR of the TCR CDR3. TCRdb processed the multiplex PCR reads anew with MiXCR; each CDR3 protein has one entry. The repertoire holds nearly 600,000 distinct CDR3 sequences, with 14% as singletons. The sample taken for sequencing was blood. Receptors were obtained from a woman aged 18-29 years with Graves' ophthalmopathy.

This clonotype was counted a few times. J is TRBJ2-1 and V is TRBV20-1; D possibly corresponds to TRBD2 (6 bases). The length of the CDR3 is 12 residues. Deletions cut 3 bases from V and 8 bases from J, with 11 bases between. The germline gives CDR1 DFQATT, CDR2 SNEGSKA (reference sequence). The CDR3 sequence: CSASGVADEQFF. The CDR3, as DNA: TGCAGTGCTAGTGGGGTAGCGGATGAGCAGTTCTTC.

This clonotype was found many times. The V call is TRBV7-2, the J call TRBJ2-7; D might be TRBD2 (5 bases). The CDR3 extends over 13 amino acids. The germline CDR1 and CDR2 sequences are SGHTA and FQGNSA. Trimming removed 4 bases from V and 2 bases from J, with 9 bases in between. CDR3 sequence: CASSSPGAYEQYF. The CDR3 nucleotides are TGTGCCAGCAGCTCCCCCGGGGCCTACGAGCAGTACTTC.

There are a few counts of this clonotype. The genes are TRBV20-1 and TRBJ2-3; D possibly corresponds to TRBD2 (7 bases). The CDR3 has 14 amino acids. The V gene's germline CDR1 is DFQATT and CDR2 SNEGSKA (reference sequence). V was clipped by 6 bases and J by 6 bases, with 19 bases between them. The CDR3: CSARTGGGWDTQYF. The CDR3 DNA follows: TGCAGTGCCCGGACTGGGGGGGGCTGGGATACGCAGTATTTT.